This record covers a single T cell receptor beta chain. The antigen remains unidentified. The data belong to a study of vaccination effects on CD4 cells after COVID-19. Study context: The participants, recipients of two vaccine doses, got either BNT162b2 or mRNA-1273.

Here immunoSEQ multiplex PCR was the method, and the copy in TCRdb shows in-frame clones only, minus some. The sample records 30,000 or so clones, approximately 70% being singletons. V lost 3 bases and J 1 base, leaving 9 bases between the germline ends. From germline, CDR1 is SGHDT and CDR2 YYEEEE. The CDR3 extends over 14 amino acids. Subsequent to a culture period of more than 8 days, CD4+ T cells were isolated. Days 3 and 7 saw half the medium replaced with IL-2 medium. The receptor was derived from a human donor who received a COVID-19 vaccine. The J gene is TRBJ2-3, the V gene TRBV5-6, with unresolved D. The sequences come from CD4+ T cells from PBMCs cultured without peptide, collected before COVID-19 vaccination. The CDR3 DNA follows: TGTGCCAGCAGCTACATTGGTCGCACAGATACGCAGTATTTT. Residues: CASSYIGRTDTQYF.